The clone carrying this TCR beta chain was seen at least ten times. The antigen remains unidentified. Amplification from RNA transcripts yielded the TCR beta CDR3 regions. The authors performed first-round RT-PCR with HTBI primers and then a second-round multiplex PCR. TCRdb reanalysed the multiplex PCR reads using MiXCR and keeps one entry per CDR3 protein. The repertoire consists of over a million distinct CDR3 sequences, with about two fifths occurring once and the leading ten covering approximately 12%. This entry belongs to a study of Graves' ophthalmopathy and Graves' hyperthyroidism. Exclusion applied to patients with other autoimmune diseases, uncontrolled infections, pregnancy or lactation. The CDR3 has 14 amino acids. V gave up 6 bases and J gave up 4 bases; unmatched junction bases: 6. The V gene's germline CDR1 is DFQATT and CDR2 SNEGSKA (reference sequence). Overall study results and limits: Among thyroid clonotypes expanded above 0.001 frequency, most also appeared in blood.

Material: peripheral blood or thyroid tissue (not recorded which). The chain employs TRBV20-1 and TRBJ2-5, with TRBD2 matching over 12 bases. This receptor was obtained from an adult man with Graves' hyperthyroidism. CDR3 nucleotide sequence: TGCAGTGCCGTGACTAGCGGGGGAGGAGAGACCCAGTACTTC. It codes for CSAVTSGGGETQYF.